The sequence of this T cell receptor (beta chain) was determined in a study of early T cells in non-severe SARS-CoV-2 infection. Study-wide context: Sequencing used unsorted whole-blood bulk RNA, so chains lack pairing. Points from the study as a whole: VDJdb-based matching was biased toward anti-spike CD8 responses and missed private and CD4 specificities.

Unique molecular identifiers tagged individual cDNA molecules. TCRdb reprocessed the 5' RACE reads with MiXCR, giving one entry per CDR3 protein. The sample contains some 120,000 distinct CDR3 sequences, about 15% of which appear only once. Worth noting for this clonotype: Its antigen is undetermined.

The source material was whole blood. This TCR was recovered from an adult who was a healthcare worker with PCR-confirmed SARS-CoV-2 infection or an uninfected control (not recorded which).

Here the CDR3 DNA reads TGTGCCAGCAGCCCTAAGACAGGGCACATGAACACTGAAGCTTTCTTT. This codes for CASSPKTGHMNTEAFF. The rearrangement uses TRBV14 and TRBJ1-1; TRBD1 matches 7 bases. After removal of 4 bases from V and 0 bases from J, the junction contained 8 bases not matched to a gene. Germline V gene data show CDR1 as SGHDN and CDR2 as FVKESK. This CDR3 region has 16 residues.